These 18 T cell receptor beta chains originate from one sample sequenced in a study of OX40 agonist ivuxolimab in advanced cancers. Here immunoSEQ multiplex PCR was the method, and the copy in TCRdb shows in-frame clones only, minus some. Of approximately 77,000 clones in the sample, just over 90% were seen once. This specimen consisted of CD4+ or CD8+ T cells sorted from blood, obtained in a trial of the OX40 agonist ivuxolimab. Every receptor here comes from an adult with an advanced solid tumor such as melanoma, head and neck, liver or kidney cancer.

In nucleotides, the CDR3 is TGTGCCAGCAGCTTAGATACTAGTTCCTCTCGAGAGCAGTACTTC. Protein: CASSLDTSSSREQYF. The V and J genes are TRBV7-2 and TRBJ2-7; a possible D gene is TRBD2 (5 bases). CDR3 length: 15 residues. Trimming removed 1 base from V and 7 bases from J, with 17 bases in between. From germline, CDR1 is SGHTA and CDR2 FQGNSA.

This clone was counted a single time. The chain recombines TRBV30 with TRBJ2-7; 11 bases map to TRBD1. Per germline, CDR1 GTSNPN and CDR2 SVGIG (reference sequence). The CDR3 has 16 amino acids. Trimming removed 1 base from V and 5 bases from J; junction bases left unmatched: 10. CDR3 loop: CAWSGDLMDRGHEQYF. CDR3 bases: TGTGCCTGGAGTGGCGACCTCATGGACAGGGGGCACGAGCAGTACTTC.

The chain couples TRBV19 to TRBJ1-5; no firm D call. This CDR3 region has 17 residues. Per germline, CDR1 LNHDA and CDR2 SQIVND (reference sequence). Trimming took off 0 bases at V and 0 bases at J, with 12 bases between the two ends. CDR3 bases: TGTGCCAGTAGTATAGATGGTCCAGTCTATAGCAATCAGCCCCAGCATTTT. Its protein is CASSIDGPVYSNQPQHF.

The chain has TRBV7-2 and TRBJ2-1, with D perhaps matching TRBD2 (5 bases). Germline V gene sequence: CDR1 SGHTA, CDR2 FQGNSA. Trimming pared 6 bases from V and 4 bases from J, leaving 16 bases between. This CDR3 is built from 15 residues. CDR3 region: CASSLQRVIYNEQFF. CDR3 nucleotides: TGTGCCAGCAGTCTGCAGAGGGTTATATACAATGAGCAGTTCTTC.

The genes are TRBV28 and TRBJ1-5; D perhaps matches TRBD1 (5 bases). The V gene lost 3 bases and the J gene lost 5 bases, with 14 bases spanning the gap. Germline CDR1 is MDHEN and CDR2 is SYDVKM. This CDR3 is 15 amino acids long. CDR3 nucleotide sequence: TGTGCCAGCAGTTTCCCAGGGTTATCCTATCAGCCCCAGCATTTT. Translation: CASSFPGLSYQPQHF.

Regarding this clone: The sample contains more than one DNA sequence encoding this CDR3. The chain joins TRBV19 to TRBJ2-3; tentative D call: TRBD1 (6 bases). Trimming cost V 5 bases and J 6 bases, with 12 bases left between them. The CDR3 runs to 13 residues. CDR1 is LNHDA and CDR2 is SQIVND in the germline V gene (reference sequence). In nucleotides, the CDR3 is TGTGCCAGTAGTGTTACAGGGTCGGATACGCAGTATTTT. Translated: CASSVTGSDTQYF.

V usage is TRBV6-5 and J usage is TRBJ1-5; D is perhaps TRBD1 (5 bases). Germline V gives CDR1 MNHEY, CDR2 SVGAGI. The CDR3 is 14 amino acids. V lost 8 bases and J lost 7, with 18 bases in between. The CDR3 sequence: CASLDEGQWQPQHF. CDR3 nucleotide sequence: TGTGCCAGCCTTGACGAGGGGCAGTGGCAGCCCCAGCATTTT.

The chain combines TRBV18 with TRBJ2-5, with D hard to call. The CDR3 is 13 amino acids. V was clipped by 0 bases and J by 13 bases, with 15 bases between them. The germline CDR1 and CDR2 sequences are KGHSH and LQKENI. CDR3 residues: CASSPPMQDGLYF. CDR3 bases: TGTGCCAGCTCACCACCGATGCAAGACGGGTTGTACTTC.

The chain carries TRBV6-6 and TRBJ2-1, with D unclear. Germline-derived CDR1 and CDR2 are MNHNY and SVGAGI (reference sequence). The CDR3 totals 15 residues. Trimming removed 0 bases from V and 8 bases from J, with 14 bases in between. CDR3 region: CASSYSISLFDEQFF. CDR3 coding DNA: TGTGCCAGCAGTTACTCGATAAGTCTCTTCGATGAGCAGTTCTTC.

V gene TRBV9 combines with J gene TRBJ2-3; 7 positions match TRBD2. This CDR3 has 15 amino acids. Germline V gene sequence: CDR1 SGDLS, CDR2 YYNGEE. Unmatched junction bases numbered 2, after V lost 1 base and J lost 0 bases. The CDR3 region has the DNA TGTGCCAGCAGCGTACTAGCGGCTAGCACAGATACGCAGTATTTT. It is translated as CASSVLAASTDTQYF.

The rearrangement links TRBV19 to TRBJ1-2; 7 bases fit TRBD1. With 8 bases clipped from V and 0 bases from J, the junction kept 9 bases outside the gene matches. CDR1 is LNHDA, CDR2 SQIVND, per germline (reference sequence). CDR3 length equals 15 residues. CDR3 nucleotide sequence: TGTGCCAGTCTCTGGGACAGAAATTCTAACTATGGCTACACCTTC. This encodes CASLWDRNSNYGYTF.

This clone was seen only once. The chain has TRBV18 and TRBJ2-3, with unresolved D. The V gene's germline CDR1 is KGHSH and CDR2 LQKENI. Trimming left V 2 bases short and J 0 bases short, with 9 bases between. This CDR3 is 15 amino acids long. The CDR3 DNA is TGTGCCAGCTCACCAGTGGCGTCTAGCACAGATACGCAGTATTTT. This encodes CASSPVASSTDTQYF.

The chain combines TRBV29-1 with TRBJ2-3; 12 bases are shared with TRBD2. The CDR3 is made up of 14 amino acids. J was trimmed by 6 bases and V by 6 bases; bases with no gene match: 7. From germline, CDR1 is SQVTM and CDR2 ANQGSEA. For the CDR3, the DNA is TGCAGCGTGGTGACTAGCGGGAGACCTGATACGCAGTATTTT. Protein sequence: CSVVTSGRPDTQYF.

This clone was detected once. The V gene is TRBV6-5, the J gene TRBJ2-1, with 9 bases that match TRBD1. Trimming removed 5 bases from V and 14 bases from J; junction bases left unmatched: 13. Germline CDR1 and CDR2: MNHEY and SVGAGI. This CDR3 contains 14 residues. CDR3 sequence: CASSNKGQGSLEFF. Written as DNA, the CDR3 is TGTGCCAGCAGTAACAAGGGACAGGGTTCGCTTGAGTTCTTC.

Only one count was recorded for this clone. The chain combines TRBV5-8 with TRBJ2-3; D possibly matches TRBD1 or TRBD2 (6 bases each). The length of the CDR3 is 16 residues. Between the trimmed V and J ends, which lost 0 bases and 4 bases, there was a span of 15 bases. Germline V gene data show CDR1 as SGHTS and CDR2 as YDEGEE. The CDR3 region has the DNA TGTGCCAGCAGCTTGGGATCTAGCGCAGGGGCAGATACGCAGTATTTT. Translation gives CASSLGSSAGADTQYF.

This chain joins TRBV12-5 and TRBJ1-2; TRBD1 aligns across 7 bases. CDR1 LGHNT and CDR2 FRNRAP come from the germline V gene. Trimming took 5 bases from V and 6 from J; bases not matched to a gene: 6. The CDR3 is made up of 13 amino acids. The CDR3 coding sequence is TGTGCTAGTGGTCAGACAGGGAGCAATGGCTACACCTTC. Residues: CASGQTGSNGYTF. Full variable domain (outside the CDR3, taken from reference TRBV12-5 and TRBJ1-2): DARVTQTPRHKVTEMGQEVTMRCQPILGHNTVFWYRQTMMQGLELLAYFRNRAPLDDSGMPKDRFSAEMPDATLATLKIQPSEPRDSAVYFCASGQTGSNGYTFGSGTRLTVV.

The chain employs TRBV18 and TRBJ2-1; D might be TRBD1 (6 bases). Trimming took 5 bases from V and 8 from J, leaving 13 bases between them. CDR1 KGHSH and CDR2 LQKENI come from the germline V gene. CDR3 length: 13 residues. The CDR3 DNA follows: TGTGCCAGCTCAGACTGGGGGCGCGATGAGCAGTTCTTC. Its protein is CASSDWGRDEQFF.

The rearrangement joins TRBV18 to TRBJ1-2; a possible D gene is TRBD1 (6 bases). CDR1 is KGHSH and CDR2 is LQKENI in the germline V gene. V was clipped by 2 bases and J by 7 bases, with 17 bases between them. CDR3 size: 15 residues. The CDR3 protein is CASSPGLRGLGGYTF. The CDR3 DNA reads TGTGCCAGCTCACCAGGTCTTCGGGGGCTTGGTGGCTACACCTTC.